These 3 T cell receptor beta chains originate from one sample sequenced in a study of blood T cells in healthy people across ages. A J-beta primer mix and a sample-barcoded 5' primer were used in a second PCR of about 7 to 12 cycles. TCRdb re-analysed the 5' RACE reads in MiXCR, keeping a single row per CDR3 protein. The sample has about 640,000 distinct CDR3 sequences; approximately 50% are singletons. The sample was blood. These receptors came from a man aged 55-75 years in good health.

The J gene is TRBJ2-1, the V gene TRBV9; D is undetermined. CDR1 is SGDLS and CDR2 is YYNGEE in the germline V gene. This CDR3 is built from 13 residues. Trimming took off 3 bases at V and 6 bases at J, with 10 bases between the two ends. The CDR3 spells CASSGVVGNEQFF. The CDR3 nucleotides are TGTGCCAGCAGCGGAGTGGTGGGCAATGAGCAGTTCTTC.

This clonotype occurred once. The chain uses TRBV3-1 and TRBJ1-2; D possibly corresponds to TRBD1 (6 bases). The CDR3 has 17 amino acids. The V and J ends lost 3 bases and 6 bases respectively, with 23 bases between them. The germline V gene has CDR1 LGHDT and CDR2 YNNKEL (reference sequence). The CDR3 DNA reads as TGTGCCAGCAGCCAGGCCGGAACAGGGATCAGGGGCAATGGCTACACCTTC. Translating gives CASSQAGTGIRGNGYTF. Full variable domain (outside the CDR3, taken from reference TRBV3-1 and TRBJ1-2): DTAVSQTPKYLVTQMGNDKSIKCEQNLGHDTMYWYKQDSKKFLKIMFSYNNKELIINETVPNRFSPKSPDKAHLNLHINSLELGDSAVYFCASSQAGTGIRGNGYTFGSGTRLTVV.

This clonotype has just a few counts. This chain links TRBV7-2 with TRBJ1-2; no firm D call. The germline gives CDR1 SGHTA, CDR2 FQGNSA. The CDR3 sequence is 12 residues long. The V and J ends lost 5 bases and 6 bases respectively, with 10 bases between them. In DNA, the CDR3 is TGTGCCAGCAGCCGCAGGACGGATGGCTACACCTTC. Translating gives CASSRRTDGYTF. Full variable domain (outside the CDR3, taken from reference TRBV7-2 and TRBJ1-2): GAGVSQSPSNKVTEKGKDVELRCDPISGHTALYWYRQSLGQGLEFLIYFQGNSAPDKSGLPSDRFSAERTGGSVSTLTIQRTQQEDSAVYLCASSRRTDGYTFGSGTRLTVV.